The next 20 T cell receptor beta chains were all read from a single sample in a study of identical twins. One entry per CDR3 protein, called by TCRdb with MiXCR from the 5' RACE reads. This sample has 200,000 to 250,000 distinct CDR3 sequences, with around 15% found just once. Sequencing was carried out using memory (CD45RO+) T cells sorted from blood. The receptors derive from a woman aged 18-29 years in good health.

This clonotype was seen a handful of times. The CDR3 DNA reads as TGCAGCGTTGTTGGCAGGACCAACGTCCTGACTTTC. Its protein is CSVVGRTNVLTF. This sequence joins TRBV29-1 and TRBJ2-6; D is undetermined. This CDR3 is 12 amino acids long. Germline V lookup: CDR1 SQVTM, CDR2 ANQGSEA. Trimming shortened V by 4 bases and J by 8 bases, and 9 bases separated the two germline ends.

This clonotype was recorded a few times. This chain uses TRBV18 with TRBJ2-2; maybe TRBD2 (6 bases). The CDR3 extends over 15 amino acids. The germline V gene encodes CDR1 KGHSH and CDR2 LQKENI. V was pared by 3 bases and J by 5 bases, with 13 bases between. For the CDR3, the DNA is TGTGCCAGCTCACCTGGGACTCCCAAGACCGGGGAGCTGTTTTTT. Protein sequence: CASSPGTPKTGELFF.

This clonotype has just a few counts. This chain connects TRBV4-3 to TRBJ2-1, with D tentatively TRBD2 (5 bases). With 0 bases removed from V and 6 bases from J, the gap between germline ends came to 18 bases. From germline, CDR1 is LGHNA and CDR2 YSLEER. The CDR3 sequence is 17 residues long. CDR3: CASSQDAGGPFFNEQFF. The CDR3 region has the DNA TGCGCCAGCAGCCAAGATGCGGGCGGGCCCTTCTTCAATGAGCAGTTCTTC.

This clonotype has just a few counts. The chain carries TRBV5-4 and TRBJ2-3, with unresolved D. V was pared by 4 bases and J by 0 bases, with 6 bases between. The germline gives CDR1 SGHNT, CDR2 YYREEE (reference sequence). This CDR3 has 13 residues. The CDR3 nucleotides read TGTGCCAGCAGCGCGGCCAGCACAGATACGCAGTATTTT. Protein sequence: CASSAASTDTQYF.

This clonotype was counted ten times or more. This chain links TRBV6-1 with TRBJ2-1; possibly TRBD1 for D (6 bases). The CDR3 consists of 13 residues. V was cut by 6 bases and J by 4 bases, with 10 bases left in between. Germline CDR1 and CDR2: MNHNS and SASEGT. The CDR3 reads CASSRTAYNEQFF. CDR3 in DNA: TGTGCCAGCAGCCGGACAGCTTACAATGAGCAGTTCTTC.

This clonotype was seen a handful of times. This sequence joins TRBV30 and TRBJ1-4, with D unresolved. V was pared by 6 bases and J by 3 bases, with 14 bases between. The CDR3 runs to 14 residues. The germline V gene has CDR1 GTSNPN and CDR2 SVGIG (reference sequence). The CDR3 DNA reads as TGTGCCTGCCTGGAAGGCGCCTCTAATGAAAAACTGTTTTTT. Translating it yields CACLEGASNEKLFF.

The CDR3 region is CSARDYFGGAGNEQFF. In nucleotides, the CDR3 is TGCAGTGCTAGAGATTATTTCGGGGGGGCGGGCAATGAGCAGTTCTTC. V is TRBV20-1 and J is TRBJ2-1, with 8 bases lining up with TRBD2. This CDR3 region has 16 residues. Germline trimming cut 0 bases from V and 6 bases from J; bases unmatched to any gene: 10. The germline gives CDR1 DFQATT, CDR2 SNEGSKA (reference sequence).

This clonotype occurred a few times. The chain employs TRBV20-1 and TRBJ1-4; weak D call: TRBD1 (6 bases). The CDR3 covers 13 residues. The V end was cut by 3 bases, the J end by 8 bases, with 13 bases between. Germline assignment: CDR1 DFQATT and CDR2 SNEGSKA (reference sequence). The CDR3 region is CSASVGGGEKLFF. DNA for the CDR3: TGCAGTGCTAGTGTGGGGGGGGGCGAAAAACTGTTTTTT.

The chain joins TRBV11-1 to TRBJ1-6; D uncertain. CDR3 length: 13 residues. The ends were cut back, 5 bases at V and 13 bases at J, with 15 bases in the middle. Germline CDR1 reads SGHAT; CDR2 reads FQDESV (reference sequence). CDR3 amino acids: CASSASTRDPLHF. Written as DNA, the CDR3 is TGTGCCAGCAGCGCCTCAACCCGAGATCCCCTCCACTTT.

This clonotype was detected ten times or more. The V and J genes are TRBV5-6 and TRBJ1-2; weak D call: TRBD1 (5 bases). V was cut by 2 bases and J by 4 bases, with 9 bases left in between. Germline V gene data show CDR1 as SGHDT and CDR2 as YYEEEE. This CDR3 is built from 13 residues. The CDR3 reads CASSLDRSYGYTF. In DNA form, the CDR3 reads TGTGCCAGCAGCTTAGACAGATCCTATGGCTACACCTTC.

The sample holds a few counts of this clonotype. The chain carries TRBV6-1 and TRBJ2-1, with 7 bases fitting TRBD2. The germline CDR1 and CDR2 sequences are MNHNS and SASEGT. Germline trimming cut 8 bases from V and 5 bases from J; bases unmatched to any gene: 12. This CDR3 is built from 15 residues. The chain's CDR3 is CASPEVAGAHNEQFF. DNA of the CDR3: TGTGCCAGCCCTGAAGTGGCGGGAGCCCACAATGAGCAGTTCTTC.

This clonotype was detected only a few times. CDR3 loop: CASSRVLGRGEVIQYF. In DNA, the CDR3 is TGTGCCAGCAGCCGGGTATTAGGGAGGGGTGAAGTCATTCAGTACTTC. The chain couples TRBV6-1 to TRBJ2-4, with 7 nucleotides matching TRBD2. Trimming took 6 bases from V and 9 from J; bases not matched to a gene: 17. The germline V gene has CDR1 MNHNS and CDR2 SASEGT. The CDR3 extends over 16 amino acids.

The chain couples TRBV2 to TRBJ2-3, with D unresolved. Germline V gene sequence: CDR1 SNHLY, CDR2 FYNNEI. The germline V and J ends were trimmed by 1 base and 2 bases, with 4 bases remaining between them. This CDR3 has 13 residues. CDR3 in amino acids: CASSEETTDTQYF. For the CDR3, the DNA is TGTGCCAGCAGTGAAGAGACCACAGATACGCAGTATTTT.

The chain combines TRBV29-1 with TRBJ2-3; D is unclear. The CDR3 consists of 10 residues. From germline, CDR1 is SQVTM and CDR2 ANQGSEA. This CDR3 reads CTSSTDTQYF. The CDR3 nucleotides are TGCACCTCAAGCACAGATACGCAGTATTTT.

CDR3 DNA: TGTGCCAGCGGAACGAGGAACACTGAAGCTTTCTTT. Its protein is CASGTRNTEAFF. This chain connects TRBV7-3 to TRBJ1-1; D is unresolved. V was shortened by 8 bases and J by 1 base, with 8 bases between the two germline ends. This CDR3 region has 12 residues. CDR1 is SGHTA, CDR2 FQGTGA, per germline.

This clonotype was found many times. The chain's CDR3 is CASSLDGAGNIQYF. DNA for the CDR3: TGTGCCAGCAGCTTGGACGGAGCGGGGAACATTCAGTACTTC. This chain connects TRBV7-9 to TRBJ2-4, with 7 positions matching TRBD2. The junction had 6 bases not matched to a gene; V was cut back by 3 bases and J by 7 bases. Germline values: CDR1 SEHNR, CDR2 FQNEAQ (reference sequence). This CDR3 is built from 14 residues.

The genes are TRBV20-1 and TRBJ2-3; no clear D gene. This CDR3 has 13 residues. Looked up from germline, CDR1 is DFQATT and CDR2 is SNEGSKA (reference sequence). V dropped 3 bases and J dropped 3 bases, with 10 bases sitting between them. The CDR3 is CSASDGETDTQYF. CDR3 bases: TGCAGTGCTAGTGATGGTGAAACAGATACGCAGTATTTT.

This chain joins TRBV12-3 or TRBV12-4 and TRBJ2-7; D unresolved. There are 12 residues in the CDR3. Trimming shortened V by 1 base and J by 7 bases, and 8 bases separated the two germline ends. The CDR3 DNA follows: TGTGCCAGCAGTTTAGGATTGGGAGAGCAGTACTTC. This gives the protein CASSLGLGEQYF.

This chain uses TRBV7-6 with TRBJ1-2; TRBD1 aligns across 8 bases. The length of the CDR3 is 15 residues. Looked up from germline, CDR1 is SGHVS and CDR2 is FNYEAQ. The J segment lost 7 bases and the V segment lost 5 bases, leaving 12 bases of the junction unmatched. CDR3 coding DNA: TGTGCCAGCAGCGGAACGGACAGGGACGGTGGTGGCTACACCTTC. It encodes CASSGTDRDGGGYTF. The whole variable domain, filled in from reference TRBV7-6 and TRBJ1-2, reads GAGVSQSPRYKVTKRGQDVALRCDPISGHVSLYWYRQALGQGPEFLTYFNYEAQQDKSGLPNDRFSAERPEGSISTLTIQRTEQRDSAMYRCASSGTDRDGGGYTFGSGTRLTVV.

This clonotype turned up a few times. This chain joins TRBV20-1 and TRBJ1-2, with TRBD1 matching over 7 bases. The ends lost 0 bases at V and 3 bases at J; junction bases unmatched: 13. Germline V lookup: CDR1 DFQATT, CDR2 SNEGSKA (reference sequence). The CDR3 is 17 amino acids. In DNA form, the CDR3 reads TGCAGTGCTAGAGAATCCCCCCCGGGAGGGGGCGACTATGGCTACACCTTC. As protein: CSARESPPGGGDYGYTF.